Listed below are T cell receptor beta chains from one sample, sequenced in a study of neurological immune-mediated disorders. TCRdb called the 5' RACE reads again in MiXCR, with one record for every CDR3 protein. The sample includes more than 95,000 distinct CDR3 sequences, about a tenth of them seen just once. The specimen was PBMCs. These receptors all come from a female donor with HTLV-1-associated myelopathy (HAM/TSP). CDR3s include the opening cysteine and the closing phenylalanine or tryptophan. A D gene is named only where the DNA matches it firmly. Clone size is shown for a subset of rows, as once, few, many or a class of expanded clone.

d_call j_call v_call clone_size cdr3_aa cdr3_nt
TRBD1 TRBJ2-4 TRBV28 many CASIAGTGENIQYF TGTGCCAGCATTGCCGGGACAGGGGAAAACATTCAGTACTTC
NA TRBJ1-6 TRBV11-2 few CASSLDSYNSPLHF TGTGCCAGCAGCTTAGATAGTTATAATTCACCCCTCCACTTT
TRBD1 TRBJ2-7 TRBV5-6 many CASSHGGYRGGLYEQYF TGTGCCAGCAGCCATGGAGGCTACAGGGGCGGACTCTACGAGCAGTACTTC
NA TRBJ2-7 TRBV28 NA CASSSPDGRIYEQYF TGTGCCAGCAGTTCCCCCGACGGAAGAATCTACGAGCAGTACTTC
NA TRBJ2-2 TRBV9 many CASSPRWVTGELFF TGTGCCAGCAGCCCTCGGTGGGTGACCGGGGAGCTGTTTTTT
NA TRBJ2-2 TRBV6-5 many CASRKDWSTGELFF TGTGCCAGCAGAAAGGATTGGAGCACCGGGGAGCTGTTTTTT
NA TRBJ2-1 TRBV4-1 once CASSWTGGYNAQFF TGCGCCAGCAGCTGGACGGGGGGCTACAATGCGCAGTTCTTC
TRBD1 TRBJ2-5 TRBV12-3/TRBV12-4 many CASRDRAEETQYF TGTGCCAGCAGGGACAGGGCCGAGGAGACCCAGTACTTC
NA TRBJ2-1 TRBV10-3 many CAISDRGNNEQFF TGTGCCATCAGTGACCGTGGCAACAATGAGCAGTTCTTC
NA TRBJ1-1 TRBV5-1 medium-sized CATTIKNTEAFF TGCGCCACTACGATCAAGAACACTGAAGCTTTCTTT
TRBD1 TRBJ2-3 TRBV5-1 many CASSRDSSTDTQYF TGCGCCAGCAGTCGGGACAGTAGTACAGATACGCAGTATTTT
NA TRBJ2-2 TRBV20-1 many CSASHQNTGELFF TGCAGTGCTAGCCACCAGAACACCGGGGAGCTGTTTTTT
NA TRBJ2-1 TRBV5-1 many CASSGGQSTYNEQFF TGCGCCAGCAGCGGCGGACAGTCGACGTACAATGAGCAGTTCTTC
NA TRBJ2-7 TRBV28 many CASSKTPTYEQYF TGTGCCAGCAGTAAGACACCTACCTACGAGCAGTACTTC
NA TRBJ2-1 TRBV7-2 many CASSLDRTVYNEQFF TGTGCCAGCAGCTTAGACCGGACTGTATACAATGAGCAGTTCTTC
NA TRBJ1-5 TRBV6-2/TRBV6-3 many CASSYMRGAGQPQHF TGTGCCAGCAGTTACATGAGGGGCGCGGGGCAGCCCCAGCATTTT
TRBD2 TRBJ2-5 TRBV5-1 many CASSLASGEVETQYF TGCGCCAGCAGCTTAGCGAGCGGGGAAGTGGAGACCCAGTACTTC
NA TRBJ1-1 TRBV27 many CARWYNTEAFF TGTGCCAGATGGTATAACACTGAAGCTTTCTTT
TRBD1 TRBJ1-3 TRBV4-2 many CASSLTSYRGPSSGNTIYF TGTGCCAGCAGCCTCACGAGCTACAGGGGACCAAGCTCTGGAAACACCATATATTTT
NA TRBJ1-6 TRBV28 many CASSGYRSYNSPLHF TGTGCCAGCAGTGGCTACCGATCCTATAATTCACCCCTCCACTTT
NA TRBJ2-1 TRBV7-2 many CASSFYSTSSYNEQFF TGTGCCAGCAGCTTCTACTCTACCTCCTCCTACAATGAGCAGTTCTTC
NA TRBJ2-5 TRBV27 NA CASSLWGLDGETQYF TGTGCCAGCAGTTTATGGGGCCTAGATGGAGAGACCCAGTACTTC
TRBD1 TRBJ1-1 TRBV6-5 NA CASSTRTGRAFF TGTGCCAGCAGTACTAGGACAGGAAGAGCTTTCTTT
TRBD1 TRBJ1-6 TRBV28 many CASSSPGQGTNSPLHF TGTGCCAGCAGTTCCCCGGGACAGGGAACTAATTCACCCCTCCACTTT
NA TRBJ2-1 TRBV9 many CASSAGDEQFF TGTGCCAGCAGCGCGGGGGATGAGCAGTTCTTC
TRBD1 TRBJ1-2 TRBV5-1 many CASSIDRAGYTF TGCGCCAGCAGCATCGACAGGGCTGGCTACACCTTC
TRBD1 TRBJ2-3 TRBV7-8 few CASSPLGQRTDTQYF TGTGCCAGCAGCCCTCTGGGACAGCGCACAGATACGCAGTATTTT
NA TRBJ2-7 TRBV20-1 many CSAQRDQRNYEQYF TGCAGCGCCCAAAGGGACCAACGAAACTACGAGCAGTACTTC
NA TRBJ2-3 TRBV9 many CASSVLLDPSTDTQYF TGTGCCAGCAGCGTACTTCTGGACCCTAGCACAGATACGCAGTATTTT
TRBD1 TRBJ2-1 TRBV5-1 many CASSFDRGGNEQFF TGCGCCAGCAGCTTCGACAGGGGAGGTAATGAGCAGTTCTTC
NA TRBJ2-6 TRBV6-5 NA CASSYGYEKAGANVLTF TGTGCCAGCAGTTACGGTTATGAGAAAGCTGGGGCCAACGTCCTGACTTTC
NA TRBJ2-1 TRBV11-2 many CASSSVSNEQFF TGTGCCAGCAGCTCAGTTAGCAATGAGCAGTTCTTC
TRBD2 TRBJ2-1 TRBV5-1 many CASSLAEREGNEQFF TGCGCCAGCAGCTTGGCCGAGCGGGAAGGCAATGAGCAGTTCTTC
NA TRBJ2-7 TRBV28 many CASSTGAYEQYF TGTGCCAGCAGCACCGGGGCCTACGAGCAGTACTTC
TRBD1 TRBJ1-1 TRBV15 many CATSSRTGGAGGTEAFF TGTGCCACCAGCAGTCGCACAGGGGGCGCGGGTGGCACTGAAGCTTTCTTT
TRBD2 TRBJ2-7 TRBV20-1 few CSATSGASYEQYF TGCAGTGCTACTAGCGGGGCCTCCTACGAGCAGTACTTC
NA TRBJ2-3 TRBV7-2 many CASSFQGDFTDTQYF TGTGCCAGCAGCTTCCAGGGGGACTTCACAGATACGCAGTATTTT
TRBD1 TRBJ1-2 TRBV2 few CATSGQGVLYGYTF TGTGCCACCTCCGGACAGGGGGTACTCTATGGCTACACCTTC
TRBD2 TRBJ2-3 TRBV28 many CASSSPSGARTDTQYF TGTGCCAGCAGTTCACCTAGCGGAGCCCGCACAGATACGCAGTATTTT
TRBD1 TRBJ2-4 TRBV6-2/TRBV6-3 few CASSNRGRGYF TGTGCCAGCAGCAACAGGGGGCGGGGGTACTTC
NA TRBJ2-1 TRBV5-1 many CASRRGGNAGNEQFF TGCGCCAGCAGGAGGGGTGGGAATGCGGGCAATGAGCAGTTCTTC
NA TRBJ2-3 TRBV20-1 NA CSAPQQGFPTDTQYF TGCAGTGCACCCCAACAAGGGTTCCCTACAGATACGCAGTATTTT
NA TRBJ1-2 TRBV7-9 many CASSLGGFGYTF TGTGCCAGCAGCTTAGGGGGGTTCGGCTACACCTTC
NA TRBJ1-2 TRBV3-1 NA CASSQSTAPYGYTF TGTGCCAGCAGCCAATCGACAGCTCCCTATGGCTACACCTTC